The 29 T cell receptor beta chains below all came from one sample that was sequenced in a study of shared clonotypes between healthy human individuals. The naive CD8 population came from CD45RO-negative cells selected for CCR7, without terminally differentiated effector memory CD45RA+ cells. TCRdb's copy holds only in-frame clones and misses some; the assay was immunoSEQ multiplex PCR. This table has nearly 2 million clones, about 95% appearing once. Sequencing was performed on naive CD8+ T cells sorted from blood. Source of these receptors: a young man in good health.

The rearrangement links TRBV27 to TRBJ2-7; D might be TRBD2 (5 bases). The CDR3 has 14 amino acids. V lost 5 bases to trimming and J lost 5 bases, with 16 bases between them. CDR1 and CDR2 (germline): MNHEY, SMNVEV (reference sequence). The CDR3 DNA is TGTGCCAGCAGTATAGCGCCTCAAATAGACGAGCAGTACTTC. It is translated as CASSIAPQIDEQYF.

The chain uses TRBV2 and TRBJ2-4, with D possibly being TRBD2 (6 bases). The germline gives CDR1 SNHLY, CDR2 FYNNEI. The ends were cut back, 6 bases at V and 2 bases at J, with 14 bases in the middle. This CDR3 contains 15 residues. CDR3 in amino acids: CASREGPLPKNIQYF. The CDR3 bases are TGTGCCAGCAGGGAGGGTCCTCTGCCCAAAAACATTCAGTACTTC.

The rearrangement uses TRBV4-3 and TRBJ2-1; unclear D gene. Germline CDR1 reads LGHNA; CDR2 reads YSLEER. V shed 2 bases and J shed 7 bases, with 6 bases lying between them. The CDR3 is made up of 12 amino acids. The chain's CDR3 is CASSQFRNEQFF. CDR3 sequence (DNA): TGCGCCAGCAGCCAATTTAGGAATGAGCAGTTCTTC.

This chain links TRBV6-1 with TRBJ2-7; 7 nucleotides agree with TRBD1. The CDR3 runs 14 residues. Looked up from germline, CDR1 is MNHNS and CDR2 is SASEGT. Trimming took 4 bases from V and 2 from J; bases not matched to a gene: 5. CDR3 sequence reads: CASSARQGTYEQYF. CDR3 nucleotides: TGTGCCAGCAGTGCTAGACAGGGCACCTACGAGCAGTACTTC.

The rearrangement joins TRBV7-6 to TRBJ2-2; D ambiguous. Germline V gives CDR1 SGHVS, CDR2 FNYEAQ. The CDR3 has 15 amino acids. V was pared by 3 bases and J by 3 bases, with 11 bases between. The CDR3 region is CASSLGVEDTGELFF. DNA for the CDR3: TGTGCCAGCAGCTTGGGTGTAGAGGACACCGGGGAGCTGTTTTTT.

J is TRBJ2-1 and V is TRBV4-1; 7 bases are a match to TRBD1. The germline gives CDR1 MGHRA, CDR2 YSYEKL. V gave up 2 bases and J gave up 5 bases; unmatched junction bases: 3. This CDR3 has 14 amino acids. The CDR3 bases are TGCGCCAGCAGCCAAACTCAGGGGGACAATGAGCAGTTCTTC. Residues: CASSQTQGDNEQFF.

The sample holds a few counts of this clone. CDR3 region: CASSVESNIQYF. CDR3 coding DNA: TGTGCCAGCAGTGTTGAGTCAAACATTCAGTACTTC. This chain links TRBV25-1 with TRBJ2-4; D gene unclear. Trimming cost V 4 bases and J 6 bases, with 7 bases left between them. This CDR3 comprises 12 residues. The germline gives CDR1 MGHDK, CDR2 SYGVNS. Drawing the rest from reference TRBV25-1 and TRBJ2-4, the complete variable domain is EADIYQTPRYLVIGTGKKITLECSQTMGHDKMYWYQQDPGMELHLIHYSYGVNSTEKGDLSSESTVSRIRTEHFPLTLESARPSHTSQYLCASSVESNIQYFGAGTRLSVL.

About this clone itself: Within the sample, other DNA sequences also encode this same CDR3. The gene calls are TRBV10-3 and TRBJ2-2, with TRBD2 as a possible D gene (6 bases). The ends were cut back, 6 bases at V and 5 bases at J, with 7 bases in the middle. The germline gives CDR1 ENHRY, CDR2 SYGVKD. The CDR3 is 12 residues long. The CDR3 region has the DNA TGTGCCATCAGCGGGGGAACCGGGGAGCTGTTTTTT. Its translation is CAISGGTGELFF.

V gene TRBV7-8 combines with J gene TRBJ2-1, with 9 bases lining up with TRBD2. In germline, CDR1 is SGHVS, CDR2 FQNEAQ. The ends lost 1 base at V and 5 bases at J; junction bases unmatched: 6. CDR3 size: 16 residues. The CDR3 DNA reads TGTGCCAGCAGCTTAGGTCCCGCGGGAGGGGACAATGAGCAGTTCTTC. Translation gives CASSLGPAGGDNEQFF.

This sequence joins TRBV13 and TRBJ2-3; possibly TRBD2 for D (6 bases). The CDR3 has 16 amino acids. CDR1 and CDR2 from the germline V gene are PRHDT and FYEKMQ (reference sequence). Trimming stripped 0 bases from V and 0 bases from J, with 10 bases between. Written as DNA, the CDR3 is TGTGCCAGCAGCTTAGGCGGGGGTCACAGCACAGATACGCAGTATTTT. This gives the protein CASSLGGGHSTDTQYF.

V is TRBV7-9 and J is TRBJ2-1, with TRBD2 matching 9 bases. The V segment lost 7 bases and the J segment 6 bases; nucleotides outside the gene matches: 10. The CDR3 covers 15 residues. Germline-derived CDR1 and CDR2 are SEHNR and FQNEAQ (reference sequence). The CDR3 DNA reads TGTGCCAGCATTTCCGGGCTAGCGGGGACCAATGAGCAGTTCTTC. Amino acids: CASISGLAGTNEQFF.

CDR3 region: CASSLGDPYEQYF. DNA of the CDR3: TGTGCCAGCAGCTTGGGGGACCCCTACGAGCAGTACTTC. This chain joins TRBV5-5 and TRBJ2-7; perhaps D is TRBD1 or TRBD2 (5 bases each). With 0 bases removed from V and 2 bases from J, the gap between germline ends came to 6 bases. CDR1 is SGHKS and CDR2 is YYEKEE in the germline V gene (reference sequence). The CDR3 totals 13 residues.

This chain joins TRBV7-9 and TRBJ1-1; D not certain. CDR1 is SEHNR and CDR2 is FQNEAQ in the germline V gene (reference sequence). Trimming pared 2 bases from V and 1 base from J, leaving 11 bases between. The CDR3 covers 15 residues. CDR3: CASSLFGPSNTEAFF. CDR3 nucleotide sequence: TGTGCCAGCAGCTTATTCGGTCCTTCGAACACTGAAGCTTTCTTT.

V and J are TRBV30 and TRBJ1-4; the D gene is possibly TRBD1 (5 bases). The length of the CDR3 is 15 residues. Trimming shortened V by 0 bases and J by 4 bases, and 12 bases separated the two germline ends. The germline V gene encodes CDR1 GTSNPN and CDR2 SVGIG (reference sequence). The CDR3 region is CAWSVFSGLNEKLFF. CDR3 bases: TGTGCCTGGAGTGTGTTTTCGGGGCTTAATGAAAAACTGTTTTTT.

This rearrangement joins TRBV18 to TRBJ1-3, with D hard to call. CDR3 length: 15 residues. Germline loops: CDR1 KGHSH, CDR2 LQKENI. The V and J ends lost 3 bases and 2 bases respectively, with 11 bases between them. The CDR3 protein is CASSPGGSAGNTIYF. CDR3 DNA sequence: TGTGCCAGCTCACCCGGTGGGTCGGCTGGAAACACCATATATTTT.

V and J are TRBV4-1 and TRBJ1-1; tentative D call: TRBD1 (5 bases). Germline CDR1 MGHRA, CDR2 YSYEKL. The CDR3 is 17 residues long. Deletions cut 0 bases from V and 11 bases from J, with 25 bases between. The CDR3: CASSQDRPSGVRLGAFF. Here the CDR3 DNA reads TGCGCCAGCAGCCAAGACCGGCCCTCGGGGGTCCGGCTAGGGGCTTTCTTT.

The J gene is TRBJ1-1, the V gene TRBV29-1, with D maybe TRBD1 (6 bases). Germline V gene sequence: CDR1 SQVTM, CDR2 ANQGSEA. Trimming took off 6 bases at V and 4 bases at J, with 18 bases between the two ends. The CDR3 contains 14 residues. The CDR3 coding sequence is TGCAGCGTCCTCCAAACAGGGTTAGGCACTGAAGCTTTCTTT. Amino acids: CSVLQTGLGTEAFF. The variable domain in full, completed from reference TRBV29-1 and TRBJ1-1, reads SAVISQKPSRDICQRGTSLTIQCQVDSQVTMMFWYRQQPGQSLTLIATANQGSEATYESGFVIDKFPISRPNLTFSTLTVSNMSPEDSSIYLCSVLQTGLGTEAFFGQGTRLTVV.

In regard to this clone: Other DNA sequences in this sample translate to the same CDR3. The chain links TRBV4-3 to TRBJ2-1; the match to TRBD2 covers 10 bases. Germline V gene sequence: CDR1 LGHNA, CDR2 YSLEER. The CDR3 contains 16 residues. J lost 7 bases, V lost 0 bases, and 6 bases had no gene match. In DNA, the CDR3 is TGCGCCAGCAGCCAAGAACCTAGCGGGAGTCTAAATGAGCAGTTCTTC. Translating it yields CASSQEPSGSLNEQFF.

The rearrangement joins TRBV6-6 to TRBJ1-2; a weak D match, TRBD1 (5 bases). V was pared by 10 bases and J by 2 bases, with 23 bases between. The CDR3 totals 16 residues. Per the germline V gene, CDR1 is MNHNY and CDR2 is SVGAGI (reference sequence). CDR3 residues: CATLTFMAGPNYGYTF. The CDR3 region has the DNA TGTGCCACCCTCACCTTCATGGCAGGGCCCAACTATGGCTACACCTTC.

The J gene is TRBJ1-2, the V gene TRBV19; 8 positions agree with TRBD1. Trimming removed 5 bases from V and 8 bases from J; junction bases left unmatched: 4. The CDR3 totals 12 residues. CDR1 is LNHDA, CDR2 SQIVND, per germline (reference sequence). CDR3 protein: CASSPDRVGYTF. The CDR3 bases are TGTGCCAGTAGTCCGGACAGGGTCGGCTACACCTTC.

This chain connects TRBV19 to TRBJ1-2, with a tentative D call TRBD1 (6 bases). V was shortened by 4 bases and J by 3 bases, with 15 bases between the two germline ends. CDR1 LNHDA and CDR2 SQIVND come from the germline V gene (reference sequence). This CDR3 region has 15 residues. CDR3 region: CASSKEEGVDYGYTF. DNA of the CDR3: TGTGCCAGTAGTAAGGAGGAGGGGGTTGACTATGGCTACACCTTC.

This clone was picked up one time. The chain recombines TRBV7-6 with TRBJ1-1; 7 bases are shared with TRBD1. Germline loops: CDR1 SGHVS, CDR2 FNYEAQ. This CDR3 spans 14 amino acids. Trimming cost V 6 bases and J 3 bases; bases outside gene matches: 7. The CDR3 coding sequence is TGTGCCAGCAGAAAATACACAGGGGACACTGAAGCTTTCTTT. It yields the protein CASRKYTGDTEAFF.

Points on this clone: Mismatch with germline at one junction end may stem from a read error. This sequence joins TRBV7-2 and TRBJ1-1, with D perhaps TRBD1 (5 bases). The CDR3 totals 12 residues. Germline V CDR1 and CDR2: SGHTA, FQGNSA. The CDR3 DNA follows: TGTGCCAGCAGCTTGTTTGGGGCTGACGCTTTCTTT. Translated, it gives CASSLFGADAFF.

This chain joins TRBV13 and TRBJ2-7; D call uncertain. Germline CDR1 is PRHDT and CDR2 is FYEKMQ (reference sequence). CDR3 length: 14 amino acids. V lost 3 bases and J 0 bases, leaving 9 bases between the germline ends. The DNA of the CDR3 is TGTGCCAGCAGCTTTGGGCATCTCTCCTACGAGCAGTACTTC. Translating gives CASSFGHLSYEQYF.

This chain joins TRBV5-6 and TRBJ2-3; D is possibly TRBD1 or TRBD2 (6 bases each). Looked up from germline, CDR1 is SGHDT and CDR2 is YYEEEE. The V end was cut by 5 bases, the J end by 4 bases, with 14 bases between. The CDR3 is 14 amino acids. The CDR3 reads CASSSEGGPDTQYF. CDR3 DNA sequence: TGTGCCAGCAGTTCCGAGGGGGGCCCAGATACGCAGTATTTT.

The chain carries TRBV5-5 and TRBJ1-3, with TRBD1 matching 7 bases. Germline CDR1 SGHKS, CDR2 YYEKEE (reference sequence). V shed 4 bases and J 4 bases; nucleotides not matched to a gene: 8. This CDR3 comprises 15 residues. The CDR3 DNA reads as TGTGCCAGCAGCCTTGGGGGGACAGCCGGAAACACCATATATTTT. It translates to CASSLGGTAGNTIYF.

The DNA for the CDR3 is TGTGCCAGCAGTCACGACAGGGCTTGGGAGACCCAGTACTTC. Translation: CASSHDRAWETQYF. This rearrangement joins TRBV27 to TRBJ2-5; 7 positions match TRBD1. From germline, CDR1 is MNHEY and CDR2 SMNVEV (reference sequence). The CDR3 has 14 residues. J was trimmed by 5 bases and V by 5 bases; bases with no gene match: 8.

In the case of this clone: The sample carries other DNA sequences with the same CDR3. In nucleotides, the CDR3 is TGTGCCAGCAGTCTACAGGGAAGGGGGCAGCCCCAGCATTTT. This sequence encodes CASSLQGRGQPQHF. The chain links TRBV28 to TRBJ1-5; TRBD1 is a possible D gene (6 bases). Trimming removed 5 bases from V and 7 bases from J, with 15 bases in between. CDR1 and CDR2 (germline): MDHEN, SYDVKM. The CDR3 is 14 amino acids.

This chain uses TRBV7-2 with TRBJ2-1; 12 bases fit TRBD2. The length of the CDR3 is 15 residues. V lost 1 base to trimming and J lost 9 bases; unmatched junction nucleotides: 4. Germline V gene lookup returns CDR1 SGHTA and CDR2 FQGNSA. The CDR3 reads CASSLGLAGDSEQFF. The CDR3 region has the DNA TGTGCCAGCAGCTTAGGACTAGCGGGAGATAGTGAGCAGTTCTTC.